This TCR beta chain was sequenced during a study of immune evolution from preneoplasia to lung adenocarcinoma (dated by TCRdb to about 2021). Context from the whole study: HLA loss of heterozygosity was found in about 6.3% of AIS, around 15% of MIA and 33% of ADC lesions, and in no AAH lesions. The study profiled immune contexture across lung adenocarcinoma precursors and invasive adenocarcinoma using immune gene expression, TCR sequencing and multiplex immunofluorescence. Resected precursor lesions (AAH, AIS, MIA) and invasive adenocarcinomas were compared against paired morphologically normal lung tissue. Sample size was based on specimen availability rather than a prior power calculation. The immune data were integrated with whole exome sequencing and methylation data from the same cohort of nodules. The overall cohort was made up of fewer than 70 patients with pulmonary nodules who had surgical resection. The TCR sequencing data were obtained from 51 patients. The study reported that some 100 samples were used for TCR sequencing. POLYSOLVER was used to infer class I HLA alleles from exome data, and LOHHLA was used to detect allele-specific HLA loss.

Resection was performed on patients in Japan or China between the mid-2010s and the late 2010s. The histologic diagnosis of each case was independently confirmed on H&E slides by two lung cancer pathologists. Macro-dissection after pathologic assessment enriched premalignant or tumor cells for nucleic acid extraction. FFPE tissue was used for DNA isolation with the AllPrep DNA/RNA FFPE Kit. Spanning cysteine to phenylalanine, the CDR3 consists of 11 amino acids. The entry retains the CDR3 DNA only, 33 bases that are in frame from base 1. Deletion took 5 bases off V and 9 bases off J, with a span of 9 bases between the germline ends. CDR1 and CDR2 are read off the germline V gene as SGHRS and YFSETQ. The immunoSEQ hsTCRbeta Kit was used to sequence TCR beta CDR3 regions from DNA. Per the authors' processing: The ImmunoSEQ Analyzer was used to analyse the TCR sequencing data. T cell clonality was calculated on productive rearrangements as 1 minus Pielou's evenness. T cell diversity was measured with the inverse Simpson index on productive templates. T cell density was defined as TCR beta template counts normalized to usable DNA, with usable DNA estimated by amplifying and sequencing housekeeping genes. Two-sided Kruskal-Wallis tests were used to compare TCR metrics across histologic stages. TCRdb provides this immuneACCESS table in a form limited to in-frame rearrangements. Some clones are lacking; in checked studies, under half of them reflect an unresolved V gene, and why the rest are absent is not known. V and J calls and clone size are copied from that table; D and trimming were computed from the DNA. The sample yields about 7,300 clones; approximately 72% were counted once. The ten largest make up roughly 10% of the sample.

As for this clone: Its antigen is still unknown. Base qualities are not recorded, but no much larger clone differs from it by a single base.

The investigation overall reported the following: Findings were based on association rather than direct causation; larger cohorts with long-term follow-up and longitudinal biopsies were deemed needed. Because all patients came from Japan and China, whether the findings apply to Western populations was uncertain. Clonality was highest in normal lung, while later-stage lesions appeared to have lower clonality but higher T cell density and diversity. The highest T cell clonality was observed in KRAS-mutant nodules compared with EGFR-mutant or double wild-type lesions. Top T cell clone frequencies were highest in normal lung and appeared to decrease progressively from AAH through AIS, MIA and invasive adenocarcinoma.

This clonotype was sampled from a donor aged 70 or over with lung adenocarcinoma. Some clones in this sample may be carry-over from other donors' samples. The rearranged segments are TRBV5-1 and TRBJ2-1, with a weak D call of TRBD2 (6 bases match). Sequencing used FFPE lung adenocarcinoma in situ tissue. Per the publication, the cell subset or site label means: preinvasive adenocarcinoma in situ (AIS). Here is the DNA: TGCGCCAGCAGAACCGGGGGTGAGCAGTTCTTC. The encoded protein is CASRTGGEQFF.